Given below is one TCR beta chain in context. Its antigen is still unknown. A junction end diverges from the germline sequence, so it may reflect a read error. This sample was taken from a study of T-cell reconstitution after alpha-beta-depleted transplantation in children. Overall study results and limits: Diversity and T-cell counts at one year after transplant derived mostly from new T cells. Several hundred expanded graft clones reportedly gave rise to the alpha-beta T cells present about two months after transplant.

Germline CDR1 reads DFQATT; CDR2 reads SNEGSKA (reference sequence). The CDR3 contains 16 residues. The library targeted TCRbeta and was prepared with unique molecular identifiers. TCRdb re-analysed the PCR reads in MiXCR, keeping a single row per CDR3 protein. The sample consists of approximately 650,000 distinct CDR3 sequences, around 12% of them appearing once. The sequence was obtained from a girl aged 2 to 9 with congenital amegakaryocytic thrombocytopenia, due to receive a stem cell transplant. Sequenced material: PBMCs, taken before TCRalphabeta/CD19-depleted stem cell transplant. The J gene is TRBJ2-1, the V gene TRBV20-1; TRBD1 matches at 7 bases. The CDR3 region is CCAREGQIRLRDEQFF. The CDR3 bases are TGCTGTGCTAGAGAGGGACAGATTCGACTTAGGGATGAGCAGTTCTTC.